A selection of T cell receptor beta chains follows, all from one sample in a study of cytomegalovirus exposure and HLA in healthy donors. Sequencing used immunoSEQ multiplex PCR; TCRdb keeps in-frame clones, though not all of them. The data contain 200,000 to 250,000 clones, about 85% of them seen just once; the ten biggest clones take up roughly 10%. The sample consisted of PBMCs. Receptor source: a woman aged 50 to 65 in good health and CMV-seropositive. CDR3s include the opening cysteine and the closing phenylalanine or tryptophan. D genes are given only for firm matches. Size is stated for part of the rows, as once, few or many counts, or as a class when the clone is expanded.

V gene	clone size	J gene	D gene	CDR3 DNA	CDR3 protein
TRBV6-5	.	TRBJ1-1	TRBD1	TGTGCCAGCAGTTTTAGAGGACAGGGAGCGAACACTGAAGCTTTCTTT	CASSFRGQGANTEAFF
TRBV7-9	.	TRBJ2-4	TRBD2	TGTTCCAGCAGCTTCTCGACTAGCCGAGTAGCCAAAAACATTCAGTACTTC	CSSSFSTSRVAKNIQYF
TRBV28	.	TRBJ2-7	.	TGTGCCAGCAGTTTCATATCGGCGGGTGTCACCTACGAGCAGTACTTC	CASSFISAGVTYEQYF
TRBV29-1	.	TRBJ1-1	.	TGCAGCGTGTTGCCATTTGGACAGTCGAACACTGAAGCTTTCTTT	CSVLPFGQSNTEAFF
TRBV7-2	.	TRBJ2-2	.	TGTGCCAGCAGTCCTAGGTCGGGCACCGGGGAGCTGTTTTTT	CASSPRSGTGELFF
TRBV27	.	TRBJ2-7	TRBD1	TGTGCCAGCAAAAGGAGGGGACAGGGGGCTTTGCCCTCCTACGAGCAGTACTTC	CASKRRGQGALPSYEQYF
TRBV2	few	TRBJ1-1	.	TGTGCCAGCAGTCGAGAGGGGAACACTGAAGCTTTCTTT	CASSREGNTEAFF
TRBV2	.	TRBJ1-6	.	TGTGCCAGCAGTAACAGGGATGGAAATTCACCCCTCCACTTT	CASSNRDGNSPLHF
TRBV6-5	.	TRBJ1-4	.	TGTGCCAGCAGTTTCTTTTACAGGAGAACTAATGAAAAACTGTTTTTT	CASSFFYRRTNEKLFF
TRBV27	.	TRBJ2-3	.	TGTGCCAGCGGGTACAGTGGTAATCCGGATACGCAGTATTTT	CASGYSGNPDTQYF
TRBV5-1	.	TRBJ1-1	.	TGCGCCAGCAGCTCAATTCCTAACGCCGGCACTGAAGCTTTCTTT	CASSSIPNAGTEAFF
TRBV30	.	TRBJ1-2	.	TGTGCCTGTCTACCATCCGGCGGGGTCAGTAGCTACACCTTC	CACLPSGGVSSYTF
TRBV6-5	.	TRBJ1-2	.	TGTGCCAGCAGCTACCAAAGACAGTTATCGTCTGGCTACACCTTC	CASSYQRQLSSGYTF
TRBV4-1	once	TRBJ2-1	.	TGCGCCAGCAGCCACGTTAGCGAGGGGGTTATACACAATGAGCAGTTCTTC	CASSHVSEGVIHNEQFF
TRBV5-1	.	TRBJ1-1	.	TGCGCCAGCAGCTTGACAGGGTCCATGAACACTGAAGCTTTCTTT	CASSLTGSMNTEAFF
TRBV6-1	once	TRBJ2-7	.	TGTGCCAGCAGTGAAGGGCAGATCTACGAGCAGTACTTC	CASSEGQIYEQYF
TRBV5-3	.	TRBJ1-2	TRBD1	TGTGCCAGAAGCGAGACAGGGACAGGGGACTCCCCTAACTATGGCTACACCTTC	CARSETGTGDSPNYGYTF
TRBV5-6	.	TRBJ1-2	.	TGTGCCAGCAGCTTGTTATCAAGAACAGGGAACTATGGCTACACCTTC	CASSLLSRTGNYGYTF
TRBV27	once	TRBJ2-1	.	TGTGCCAGCAGTTTTATCGGGGAAGCCTACAATGAGCAGTTCTTC	CASSFIGEAYNEQFF
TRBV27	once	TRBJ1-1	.	TGTGCCAGCAGTTTGGGGGCAGCGAATAGGAACACTGAAGCTTTCTTT	CASSLGAANRNTEAFF
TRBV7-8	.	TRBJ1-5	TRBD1	TGTGCCAGCCGTTCCCAGGGGGGACTTGGAAATCAGCCCCAGCATTTT	CASRSQGGLGNQPQHF
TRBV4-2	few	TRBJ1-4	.	TGTGCCAGCAGCCAAGGGCACACCCCGAGGGAAAAACTGTTTTTT	CASSQGHTPREKLFF
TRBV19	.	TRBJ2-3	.	TGTGCCACCAAAGAGGGCAGTTCTCGCACAGATACGCAGTATTTT	CATKEGSSRTDTQYF
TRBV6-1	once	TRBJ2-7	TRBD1	TGTGCCAGCAGACAGGGGGCTTGGGGCTACGAGCAGTACTTC	CASRQGAWGYEQYF
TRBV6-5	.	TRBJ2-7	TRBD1	TGTGCCAGCAGTTACTCGTGGGGACAGGGGAACTACGAGCAGTACTTC	CASSYSWGQGNYEQYF
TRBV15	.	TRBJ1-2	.	TGTGCCACCAGCAGAGAAGTGTCAGACTATGGCTACACCTTC	CATSREVSDYGYTF
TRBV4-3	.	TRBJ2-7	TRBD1	TGCGCCAGCAGCCCCTATGCCGGGACAGGGATGACCTACGAGCAGTACTTC	CASSPYAGTGMTYEQYF
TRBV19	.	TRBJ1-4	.	TGTGCCAGTAGTATAAACGGGTGGGTTCTGTTTTTT	CASSINGWVLFF
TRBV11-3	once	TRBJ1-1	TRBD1	TGTGCCAAAGACAGGGTTGGCACTGAAGCTTTCTTT	CAKDRVGTEAFF
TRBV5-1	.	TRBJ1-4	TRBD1	TGCGCCAGCAGCTTGGGGGGACAGGGCGACGAAAAACTGTTTTTT	CASSLGGQGDEKLFF
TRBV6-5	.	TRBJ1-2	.	TGTGCCAGCAGTTATTCCGGCTATGGCTACACCTTC	CASSYSGYGYTF
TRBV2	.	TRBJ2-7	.	TGTGCCAGCAGGCGGGAGTACACAGGGGGCGAGCAGTACTTC	CASRREYTGGEQYF
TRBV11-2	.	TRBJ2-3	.	TGTGCCAGCAGCCTAGGAGCTGTAGATACGCAGTATTTT	CASSLGAVDTQYF